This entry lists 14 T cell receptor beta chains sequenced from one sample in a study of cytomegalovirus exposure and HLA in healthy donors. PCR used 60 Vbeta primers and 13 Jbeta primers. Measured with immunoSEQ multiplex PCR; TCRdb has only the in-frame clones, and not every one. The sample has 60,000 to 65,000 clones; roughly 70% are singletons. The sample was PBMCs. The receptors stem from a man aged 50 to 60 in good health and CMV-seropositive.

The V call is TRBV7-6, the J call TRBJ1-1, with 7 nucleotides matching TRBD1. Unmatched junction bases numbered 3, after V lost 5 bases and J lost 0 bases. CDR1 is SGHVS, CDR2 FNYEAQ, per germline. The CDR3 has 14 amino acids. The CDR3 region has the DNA TGTGCCAGCAGCCCCGGACAGGTGAACACTGAAGCTTTCTTT. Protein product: CASSPGQVNTEAFF. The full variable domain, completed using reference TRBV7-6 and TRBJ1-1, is GAGVSQSPRYKVTKRGQDVALRCDPISGHVSLYWYRQALGQGPEFLTYFNYEAQQDKSGLPNDRFSAERPEGSISTLTIQRTEQRDSAMYRCASSPGQVNTEAFFGQGTRLTVV.

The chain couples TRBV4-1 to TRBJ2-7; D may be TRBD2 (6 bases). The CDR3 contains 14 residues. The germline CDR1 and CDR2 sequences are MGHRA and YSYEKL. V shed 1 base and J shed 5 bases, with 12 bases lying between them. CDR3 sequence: CASSQGPGENEQYF. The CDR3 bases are TGCGCCAGCAGCCAAGGACCGGGGGAGAACGAGCAGTACTTC.

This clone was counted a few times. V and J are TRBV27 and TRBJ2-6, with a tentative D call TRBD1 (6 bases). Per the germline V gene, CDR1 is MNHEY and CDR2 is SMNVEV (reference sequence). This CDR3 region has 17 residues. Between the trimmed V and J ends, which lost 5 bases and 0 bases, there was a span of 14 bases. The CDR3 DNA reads TGTGCCAGCAGTACTTACAGGGATTCCTCTGGGGCCAACGTCCTGACTTTC. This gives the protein CASSTYRDSSGANVLTF.

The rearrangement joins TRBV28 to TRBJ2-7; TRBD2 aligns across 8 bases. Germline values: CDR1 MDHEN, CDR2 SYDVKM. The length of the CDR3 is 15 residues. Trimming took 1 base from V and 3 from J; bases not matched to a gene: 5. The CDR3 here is CASSLYGGRLYEQYF. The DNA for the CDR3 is TGTGCCAGCAGTTTATACGGCGGGAGGCTCTACGAGCAGTACTTC.

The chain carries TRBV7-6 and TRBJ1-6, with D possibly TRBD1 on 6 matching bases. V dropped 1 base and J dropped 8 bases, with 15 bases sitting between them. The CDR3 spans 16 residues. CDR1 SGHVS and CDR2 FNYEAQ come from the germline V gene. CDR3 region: CASSLVGGLTHSPLHF. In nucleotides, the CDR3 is TGTGCCAGCAGCTTAGTGGGGGGGCTTACCCATTCACCCCTCCACTTT.

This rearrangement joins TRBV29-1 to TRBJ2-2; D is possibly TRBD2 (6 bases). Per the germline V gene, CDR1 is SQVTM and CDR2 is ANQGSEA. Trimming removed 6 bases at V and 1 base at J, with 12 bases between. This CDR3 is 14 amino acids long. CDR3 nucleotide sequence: TGCAGCGTGCTAGCGATCGGGAACACCGGGGAGCTGTTTTTT. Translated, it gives CSVLAIGNTGELFF.

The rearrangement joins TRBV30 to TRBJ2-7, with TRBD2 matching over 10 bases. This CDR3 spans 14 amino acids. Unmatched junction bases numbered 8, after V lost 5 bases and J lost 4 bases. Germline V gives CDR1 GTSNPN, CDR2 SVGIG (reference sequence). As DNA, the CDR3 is TGTGCCTGGGCCACGGGACTAGCGATTTACGAGCAGTACTTC. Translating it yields CAWATGLAIYEQYF.

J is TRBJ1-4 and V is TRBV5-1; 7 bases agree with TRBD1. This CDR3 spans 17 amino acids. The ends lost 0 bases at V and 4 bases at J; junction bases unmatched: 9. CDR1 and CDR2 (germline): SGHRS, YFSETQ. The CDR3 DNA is TGCGCCAGCAGCTTGGTCTCCGGGGGACAGATTAATGAAAAACTGTTTTTT. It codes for CASSLVSGGQINEKLFF.

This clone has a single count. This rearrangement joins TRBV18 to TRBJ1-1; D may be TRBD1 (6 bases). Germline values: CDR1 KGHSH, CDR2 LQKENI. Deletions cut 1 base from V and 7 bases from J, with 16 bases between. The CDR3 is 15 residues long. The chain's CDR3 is CASSPQNLQGGEAFF. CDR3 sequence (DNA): TGTGCCAGCTCACCACAGAACTTACAGGGCGGTGAAGCTTTCTTT.

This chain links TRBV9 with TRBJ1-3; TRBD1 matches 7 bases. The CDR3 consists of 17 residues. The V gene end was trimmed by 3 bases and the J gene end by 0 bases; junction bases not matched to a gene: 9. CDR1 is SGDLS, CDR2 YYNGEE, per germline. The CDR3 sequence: CASSAPLGQVSGNTIYF. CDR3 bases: TGTGCCAGCAGCGCTCCCCTAGGACAGGTCTCTGGAAACACCATATATTTT. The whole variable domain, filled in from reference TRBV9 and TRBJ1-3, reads DSGVTQTPKHLITATGQRVTLRCSPRSGDLSVYWYQQSLDQGLQFLIQYYNGEERAKGNILERFSAQQFPDLHSELNLSSLELGDSALYFCASSAPLGQVSGNTIYFGEGSWLTVV.

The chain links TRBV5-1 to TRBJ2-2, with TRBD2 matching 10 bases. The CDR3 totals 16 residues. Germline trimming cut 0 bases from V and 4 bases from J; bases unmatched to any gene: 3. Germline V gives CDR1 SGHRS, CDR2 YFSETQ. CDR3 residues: CASSLDLAGVTGELFF. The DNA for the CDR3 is TGCGCCAGCAGCTTGGATCTAGCGGGAGTCACCGGGGAGCTGTTTTTT.

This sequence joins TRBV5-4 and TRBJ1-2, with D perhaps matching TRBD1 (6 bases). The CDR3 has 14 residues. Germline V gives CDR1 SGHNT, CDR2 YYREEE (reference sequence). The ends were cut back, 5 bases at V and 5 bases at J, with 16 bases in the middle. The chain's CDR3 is CASRVGGAGYGYTF. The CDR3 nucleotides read TGTGCCAGCAGAGTCGGGGGGGCGGGTTATGGCTACACCTTC.

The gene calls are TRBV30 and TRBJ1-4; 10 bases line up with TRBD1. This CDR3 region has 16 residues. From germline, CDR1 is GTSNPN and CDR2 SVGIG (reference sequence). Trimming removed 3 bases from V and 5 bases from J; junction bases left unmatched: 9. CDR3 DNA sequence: TGTGCCTGGAGAGGGACAGGGGCAAGGGGAAATGAAAAACTGTTTTTT. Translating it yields CAWRGTGARGNEKLFF.

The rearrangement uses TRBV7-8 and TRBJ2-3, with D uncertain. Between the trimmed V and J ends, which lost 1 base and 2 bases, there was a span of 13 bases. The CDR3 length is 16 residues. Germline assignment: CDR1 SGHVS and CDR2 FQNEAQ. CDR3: CASSLGVPGNTDTQYF. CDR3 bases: TGTGCCAGCAGCTTAGGGGTCCCAGGCAACACAGATACGCAGTATTTT.